What follows is one TCR beta chain and its context. Its antigen is unidentified. The protocol was immunoSEQ multiplex PCR, while the TCRdb copy is restricted to in-frame clones and leaves out a portion. Of roughly 42,000 clones listed, about nine tenths are singletons. The cohort excluded patients with autoimmune disease history or systemic immunosuppression. V lost 3 bases and J lost 10, with 10 bases in between. The CDR3 extends over 12 amino acids. CDR1 is MNHEY and CDR2 is SMNVEV in the germline V gene (reference sequence). This sample was taken from a study of OX40 agonist ivuxolimab in advanced cancers. Study background: Enrollees could have had prior anti-PD-1, anti-PD-L1 or anti-CTLA-4 therapy, which under 50% had received. Study conclusions and caveats: Average numbers of expanded clones were greater in CD8+ T cells than in CD4+. Clonal expansion from baseline to week 6 occurred in both CD4+ and CD8+ T cells.

This chain connects TRBV27 to TRBJ2-1; weak D call: TRBD2 (5 bases). The sequence was collected from an adult with an advanced solid tumor such as melanoma, head and neck, liver or kidney cancer. Sequenced material: CD4+ or CD8+ T cells sorted from blood, taken in a trial of the OX40 agonist ivuxolimab. This CDR3 is CASSFGVGEQFF. CDR3 DNA: TGTGCCAGCAGTTTCGGGGTCGGGGAGCAGTTCTTC.